The 10 T cell receptor beta chains listed next were all sequenced from one sample in a study of Graves' ophthalmopathy and Graves' hyperthyroidism. Amplification targeted the TCR beta CDR3 regions, with RNA transcripts as the source material. First-round RT-PCR employed HTBI primers, with a second-round multiplex PCR after it. TCRdb passed the multiplex PCR reads through MiXCR, listing each CDR3 protein once. The table lists 350,000 to 450,000 distinct CDR3 sequences, roughly 20% of them singletons. The material sequenced was peripheral blood. These receptors came from a woman between 18 and 29 years old with stable Graves' hyperthyroidism.

Worth noting for this clonotype: At one end the junction does not follow the germline gene, possibly because of a read error. In DNA form, the CDR3 reads TGTGCCTGCAGTGACCCGGGACAGGGAAGCTCCTACGAGCAGTACTTC. Residues: CACSDPGQGSSYEQYF. The rearrangement links TRBV6-1 to TRBJ2-7; the match to TRBD1 covers 9 bases. From germline, CDR1 is MNHNS and CDR2 SASEGT. The CDR3 runs to 16 residues.

At least ten counts were recorded for this clonotype. The chain recombines TRBV6-1 with TRBJ2-7; D might be TRBD1 or TRBD2, each matching 6 bases. V lost 6 bases and J 3 bases, leaving 21 bases between the germline ends. There are 16 residues in the CDR3. From germline, CDR1 is MNHNS and CDR2 SASEGT. The CDR3 loop reads CASRRRGAGPFYEQYF. DNA for the CDR3: TGTGCCAGCAGGAGAAGGGGGGCGGGCCCCTTCTACGAGCAGTACTTC.

This clonotype occurred many times. V is TRBV5-1 and J is TRBJ2-7, with D unclear. This CDR3 has 11 amino acids. Looked up from germline, CDR1 is SGHRS and CDR2 is YFSETQ. The germline V and J ends were trimmed by 7 bases and 5 bases, with 10 bases remaining between them. The chain's CDR3 is CASRAQNEQYF. Written as DNA, the CDR3 is TGCGCCAGCCGGGCTCAGAACGAGCAGTACTTC.

This clonotype was found many times. This rearrangement joins TRBV28 to TRBJ1-1; no clear D gene. Trimming took 3 bases from V and 10 from J, leaving 9 bases between them. CDR3 size: 11 residues. Germline CDR1 reads MDHEN; CDR2 reads SYDVKM. For the CDR3, the DNA is TGTGCCAGCAGTTTGGCCCAAGGAGCTTTCTTT. Its translation is CASSLAQGAFF.

The sample holds many counts of this clonotype. The chain recombines TRBV29-1 with TRBJ2-7, with D possibly matching TRBD2 (9 bases). Trimming pared 4 bases from V and 5 bases from J, leaving 27 bases between. The CDR3 runs 17 residues. Germline assignment: CDR1 SQVTM and CDR2 ANQGSEA. Here the CDR3 reads CSVVYQGAGGRADEQYF. The CDR3 coding sequence is TGCAGCGTTGTTTATCAGGGGGCTGGCGGGAGGGCCGACGAGCAGTACTTC.

This chain links TRBV12-3 or TRBV12-4 with TRBJ1-3; 8 bases are shared with TRBD1. The CDR3 is 16 amino acids. V was pared by 4 bases and J by 0 bases, with 5 bases of the junction left unmatched. Written as DNA, the CDR3 is TGTGCCAGCAGTTCCCTACAGGGGGTCTCTGGAAACACCATATATTTT. Residues: CASSSLQGVSGNTIYF.

This clonotype was recorded at least ten times. V is TRBV7-8 and J is TRBJ1-5; no definite D call. CDR3 size: 14 residues. Germline V gives CDR1 SGHVS, CDR2 FQNEAQ. V was cut by 6 bases and J by 5 bases, with 14 bases left in between. The CDR3 nucleotides are TGTGCCAGCAGTCAGTCGGCCAGCTATCAGCCCCAGCATTTT. It encodes CASSQSASYQPQHF.

About this clonotype: One end of the junction varies from germline; a read error may be responsible. This chain uses TRBV7-8 with TRBJ2-7; D gene ambiguous. The CDR3 runs 16 residues. The germline gives CDR1 SGHVS, CDR2 FQNEAQ. The DNA for the CDR3 is TGTGCCAGCAGCTTCTCGTCTAACGTACAGACGTACGATCAGTACTTC. It translates to CASSFSSNVQTYDQYF.

This clonotype was found many times. At one end, the junction sequence differs from germline, possibly due to a read error. CDR3 sequence (DNA): TGTGCCGCAGGGCTATCCTCCGAGCAGTACTTC. It translates to CAAGLSSEQYF. The chain links TRBV2 to TRBJ2-7, with D perhaps TRBD1 (5 bases). The CDR3 is made up of 11 amino acids. Germline V gives CDR1 SNHLY, CDR2 FYNNEI.

Ten or more counts support this clonotype. The V call is TRBV19, the J call TRBJ1-5; 7 positions match TRBD1. Germline CDR1 and CDR2: LNHDA and SQIVND (reference sequence). V trimming: 7 bases; J trimming: 0 bases; junction bases outside the gene matches: 6. The CDR3 contains 15 residues. This CDR3 reads CASTPDRNSNQPQHF. CDR3 bases: TGTGCCAGTACCCCGGACAGGAATAGCAATCAGCCCCAGCATTTT.